The table lists the clone carrying this T cell receptor (beta chain) with a few counts. What it recognizes is unknown. Amplified material comprised TCR beta CDR3 regions derived from RNA transcripts. First-round RT-PCR relied on HTBI primers, and a second-round multiplex PCR came next. In TCRdb, the multiplex PCR reads were re-called with MiXCR into one record per CDR3 protein. The table includes about 740,000 distinct CDR3 sequences, 35% to 50% detected once. The entry originates in a study of Graves' ophthalmopathy and Graves' hyperthyroidism. Study-wide background: Samples of peripheral blood were obtained at initial diagnosis, prior to treatment of any kind.

The PBMC fraction was derived from around 9.4 ml of fresh peripheral blood. Study-level findings and limits: Ophthalmopathy progression was predicted by the model at less than 71% sensitivity and about 74% specificity.

The sample was peripheral blood. The clonotype comes from an adult man with Graves' ophthalmopathy.

CDR3 coding DNA: TGTGCCAGCAGCGGGAGGGCCTACGAGCAGTACTTC. The encoded protein is CASSGRAYEQYF. The V gene is TRBV12-3 or TRBV12-4, the J gene TRBJ2-7; TRBD2 aligns across 8 bases. There are 12 residues in the CDR3. V gave up 6 bases and J gave up 2 bases; unmatched junction bases: 0.